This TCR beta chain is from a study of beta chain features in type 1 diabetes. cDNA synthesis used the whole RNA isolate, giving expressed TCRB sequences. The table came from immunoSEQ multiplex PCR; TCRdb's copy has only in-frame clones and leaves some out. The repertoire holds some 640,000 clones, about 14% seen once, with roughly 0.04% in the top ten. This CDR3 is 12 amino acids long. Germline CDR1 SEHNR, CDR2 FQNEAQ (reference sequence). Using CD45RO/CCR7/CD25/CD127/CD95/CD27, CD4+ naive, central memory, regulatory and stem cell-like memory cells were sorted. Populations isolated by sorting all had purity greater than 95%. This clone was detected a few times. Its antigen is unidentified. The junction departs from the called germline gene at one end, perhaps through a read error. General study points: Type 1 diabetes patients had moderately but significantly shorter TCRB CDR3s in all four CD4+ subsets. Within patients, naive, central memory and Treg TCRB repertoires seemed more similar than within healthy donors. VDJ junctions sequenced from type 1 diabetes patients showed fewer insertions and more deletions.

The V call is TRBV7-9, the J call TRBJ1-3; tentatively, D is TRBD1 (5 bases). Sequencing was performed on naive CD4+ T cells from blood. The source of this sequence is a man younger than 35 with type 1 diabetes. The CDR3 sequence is CASSPTTQEKHF. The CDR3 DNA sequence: TGTGCCAGCAGCCCTACCACACAGGAGAAGCATTTT. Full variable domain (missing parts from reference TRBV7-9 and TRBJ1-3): DTGVSQNPRHKITKRGQNVTFRCDPISEHNRLYWYRQTLGQGPEFLTYFQNEAQLEKSRLLSDRFSAERPKGSFSTLEIQRTEQGDSAMYLCASSPTTQEKHFGEGSWLTVV.